These T cell receptor beta chains were read from a single sample in a study of CD8+CD57+ T cells in acquired aplastic anemia. One entry per CDR3 protein, called by TCRdb with MiXCR from the reads. Here the sample spans under 200,000 distinct CDR3 sequences, roughly 48% being singletons. Source material: sorted CD4+, CD8+, or CD8+CD57+ T cells (not recorded which) from PBMCs. These receptors were collected from a human donor in good health. Each CDR3 is given with its conserved first and last residue. The order of the fields is V gene, J gene, D gene, clone size, CDR3 protein, CDR3 DNA. A D gene is named only where the DNA matches it firmly. Only some rows state a clone size, as once, few, many or a class for expanded clones.

>TRBV2|TRBJ1-6|-|few
CASSDEGNSPLHF
TGTGCCAGCAGTGATGAGGGTAATTCACCCCTCCACTTT
>TRBV10-3|TRBJ1-5|-|-
CAISESIAWQPQHF
TGTGCCATCAGTGAGTCAATCGCATGGCAGCCCCAGCATTTT
>TRBV5-1|TRBJ2-1|TRBD2|many
CASSQPTSGGRAEQFF
TGCGCCAGCAGCCAACCGACTAGCGGGGGTCGGGCTGAGCAGTTCTTC
>TRBV11-1|TRBJ2-3|TRBD1|-
CASRPAGGAEIAQYF
TGTGCCAGCAGACCAGCAGGGGGCGCCGAGATTGCGCAGTATTTT
>TRBV25-1|TRBJ2-2|-|-
CASATLGGELFF
TGTGCCAGCGCTACGCTCGGCGGGGAGCTGTTTTTT
>TRBV25-1|TRBJ1-2|-|-
CASSDARGGLDYGYTF
TGTGCCAGCAGTGACGCAAGGGGTGGCCTAGACTATGGCTACACCTTC
>TRBV29-1|TRBJ2-7|-|once
CSAGAGFGSYEQYF
TGCAGCGCTGGGGCAGGGTTCGGGAGCTACGAGCAGTACTTC
>TRBV7-9|TRBJ1-1|TRBD1|-
CASTDREAFF
TGTGCCAGCACGGACAGGGAAGCTTTCTTT
>TRBV24-1|TRBJ1-5|-|-
CATSEPGNQPQHF
TGTGCCACCAGTGAACCGGGCAATCAGCCCCAGCATTTT
>TRBV9|TRBJ1-3|TRBD1|many
CASSADRGLGNTIYF
TGTGCCAGCAGCGCTGACAGGGGCTTAGGAAACACCATATATTTT
>TRBV30|TRBJ2-1|TRBD1|-
CAWRDTGTGLNEQFF
TGTGCCTGGAGGGACACCGGGACAGGTCTCAATGAGCAGTTCTTC
>TRBV19|TRBJ2-2|-|-
CASSSMGSGELFF
TGTGCCAGTAGTAGTATGGGGAGCGGGGAGCTGTTTTTT
>TRBV6-2/TRBV6-3|TRBJ2-3|TRBD1|few
CASRLGQGLTDTQYF
TGTGCCAGCAGGCTGGGACAGGGCCTCACAGATACGCAGTATTTT
>TRBV10-3|TRBJ1-5|-|once
CAISELGQYNQPQHF
TGTGCCATCAGTGAACTCGGACAATACAATCAGCCCCAGCATTTT
>TRBV29-1|TRBJ2-1|-|-
CSVARAYNEQFF
TGCAGCGTTGCCCGTGCCTACAATGAGCAGTTCTTC
>TRBV7-3|TRBJ1-2|TRBD1|-
CASSPDRESSYTF
TGTGCCAGCAGCCCGGACAGGGAGAGTAGCTACACCTTC
>TRBV7-2|TRBJ1-1|-|many
CASSLDSRSGSTTNTEAFF
TGTGCCAGCAGCTTAGACTCCCGTTCGGGATCTACGACGAACACTGAAGCTTTCTTT
>TRBV3-1|TRBJ2-3|-|few
CASSQDPGSRGRLTQYF
TGTGCCAGCAGCCAAGATCCGGGATCTCGGGGGCGTCTTACGCAGTATTTT
>TRBV5-8|TRBJ2-6|-|-
CATSAETGANVLTF
TGTGCCACCTCGGCCGAGACTGGGGCCAACGTCCTGACTTTC
>TRBV5-6|TRBJ2-2|-|many
CASSADTGTGELFF
TGTGCCAGCAGCGCCGATACAGGGACCGGGGAGCTGTTTTTT
>TRBV7-2|TRBJ2-7|TRBD2|many
CASSLSAGGPHFYEQYF
TGTGCCAGCAGCTTATCAGCGGGGGGGCCCCATTTCTACGAGCAGTACTTC
>TRBV19|TRBJ2-3|-|-
CASSIWQNTDTQYF
TGTGCCAGTAGTATTTGGCAGAACACAGATACGCAGTATTTT
>TRBV19|TRBJ2-5|-|-
CASSTGEGETQYF
TGTGCCAGTAGTACAGGGGAAGGAGAGACCCAGTACTTC
>TRBV10-3|TRBJ2-7|-|-
CAISTGEGEQYF
TGTGCCATCAGCACAGGGGAGGGCGAGCAGTACTTC
>TRBV25-1|TRBJ1-5|TRBD1|many
CASSDPRQGDQPQHF
TGTGCCAGCAGTGATCCGAGACAGGGGGATCAGCCCCAGCATTTT
>TRBV6-1|TRBJ2-7|-|-
CASSTFPLKQYF
TGTGCCAGCAGTACCTTCCCTCTTAAGCAGTACTTC
>TRBV10-3|TRBJ1-5|-|-
CASSEWGGGNQPQHF
TGTGCCAGCAGTGAATGGGGCGGAGGGAATCAGCCCCAGCATTTT
>TRBV6-5|TRBJ2-5|TRBD1|-
CASSYYHDRGGRQETQYF
TGTGCCAGCAGTTACTACCATGACAGGGGTGGGAGACAAGAGACCCAGTACTTC
>TRBV20-1|TRBJ2-7|-|many
CSARRVRTAALYEQYF
TGCAGTGCTAGAAGGGTCCGCACAGCAGCACTATACGAGCAGTACTTC